This T cell receptor (beta chain) was sequenced in a study of blood T cells in healthy people across ages. Whenever a sample was processed, at least 6.5 million PBMCs were isolated. Each sample provided at least 5 micrograms of extracted total RNA. As to this clonotype: The antigen is unknown.

Study results and limitations: There were more naive CD4+ cells and higher diversity in long-lived donors than in aged donors. Donor CMV status, an unknown factor, possibly confounded changes in expanded clonotypes.

Next came a second PCR, run for about 6 to 12 cycles, which used a sample-barcoded 5' primer along with a J-beta primer mix. TCRdb used MiXCR to reprocess the 5' RACE reads, holding one entry per CDR3 protein. Among roughly 1.7 million distinct CDR3 sequences listed, about 31% were seen once. CDR3 length: 13 amino acids. Trimming took off 3 bases at V and 7 bases at J, with 10 bases between the two ends. This receptor was identified in a woman aged 30 to 39 in good health. J is TRBJ1-5 and V is TRBV12-3 or TRBV12-4; D is unclear. Material for sequencing was blood. This CDR3 is CASSFFEGQPQHF. DNA for the CDR3: TGTGCCAGCAGTTTTTTCGAGGGCCAGCCCCAGCATTTT.